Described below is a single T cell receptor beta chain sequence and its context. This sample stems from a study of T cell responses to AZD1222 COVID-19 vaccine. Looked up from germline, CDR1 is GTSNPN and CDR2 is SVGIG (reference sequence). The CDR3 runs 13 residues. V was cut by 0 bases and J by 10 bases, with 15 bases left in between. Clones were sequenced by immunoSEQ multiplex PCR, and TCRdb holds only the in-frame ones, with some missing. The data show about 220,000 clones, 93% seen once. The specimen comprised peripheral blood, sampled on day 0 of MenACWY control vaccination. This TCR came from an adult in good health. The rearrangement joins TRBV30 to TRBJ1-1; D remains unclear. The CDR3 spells CAWSVLGRKAAFF. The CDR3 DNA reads TGTGCCTGGAGTGTATTGGGCAGGAAAGCAGCTTTCTTT.